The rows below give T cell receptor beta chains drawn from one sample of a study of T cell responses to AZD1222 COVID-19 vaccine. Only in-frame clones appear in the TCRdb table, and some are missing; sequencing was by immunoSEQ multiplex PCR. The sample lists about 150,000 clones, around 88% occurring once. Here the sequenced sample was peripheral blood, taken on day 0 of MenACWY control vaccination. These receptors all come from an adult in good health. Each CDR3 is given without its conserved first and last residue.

cdr3_aa: ASSISRYTEAF; v_call: TRBV19; j_call: TRBJ1-1
cdr3_aa: ASSLVEGNDEQY; v_call: TRBV11-3; j_call: TRBJ2-7
cdr3_aa: ASSFGEVRGSPLH; v_call: TRBV7-9; j_call: TRBJ1-6
cdr3_aa: ASSWTDPLVVELC; v_call: TRBV7-9; j_call: TRBJ1-1
cdr3_aa: ASSSGTGRETQY; v_call: TRBV5-1; j_call: TRBJ2-5
cdr3_aa: ATSDRGTGGDFYGYT; v_call: TRBV24-1; j_call: TRBJ1-2
cdr3_aa: ASSQDSGSSGNTIY; v_call: TRBV4-3; j_call: TRBJ1-3
cdr3_aa: ASTREGKNIQY; v_call: TRBV19; j_call: TRBJ2-4
cdr3_aa: ATSSILQGVQPQH; v_call: TRBV19; j_call: TRBJ1-5
cdr3_aa: ASSLRLAGGGNNEQF; v_call: TRBV27; j_call: TRBJ2-1
cdr3_aa: ASSLGGTGNTIY; v_call: TRBV5-4; j_call: TRBJ1-3